This T cell receptor (beta chain) was sequenced in a study of blood T cell repertoires in COVID-19. Study at large: T cells, B-cell-depleted T cells, or PBMCs supplied cDNA or gDNA.

Study members were between about 18 and 89 years old and lived in fewer than 30 US regions. Assignment of participants to cohorts was predicated upon participant-reported clinical history. Germline V CDR1 and CDR2: MDHEN, SYDVKM. V was pared by 5 bases and J by 8 bases, with 18 bases between. The CDR3 consists of 14 residues. Per the original methods: Estimation of nucleated cell counts was performed using reference gene primer amplification. Method: immunoSEQ multiplex PCR; TCRdb's copy keeps in-frame clones and lacks some. That table furnishes V, J and clone size, whereas the DNA furnished D and trimming. The sample has about 150,000 clones, around 84% seen once.

Sequencing input: PBMCs or T cells enriched from blood (not recorded which). The sequence was obtained from a woman aged 50 to 60 who had recovered from COVID-19. The chain uses TRBV28 and TRBJ1-1; D uncertain. CDR3 in DNA: TGTGCCAGCAGTCCACATGTTCAAACGGGAGAAGCTTTCTTT. Amino acids: CASSPHVQTGEAFF.